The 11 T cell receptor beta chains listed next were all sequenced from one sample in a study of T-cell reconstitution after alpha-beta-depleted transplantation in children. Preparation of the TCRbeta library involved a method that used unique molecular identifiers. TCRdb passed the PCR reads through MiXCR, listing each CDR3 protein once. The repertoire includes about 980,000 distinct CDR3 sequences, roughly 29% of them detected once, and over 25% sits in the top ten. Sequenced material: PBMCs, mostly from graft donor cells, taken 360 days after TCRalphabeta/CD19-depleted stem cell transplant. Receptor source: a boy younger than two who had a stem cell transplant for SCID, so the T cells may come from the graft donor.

The CDR3: CSAGADGAKNIQYF. CDR3 sequence (DNA): TGCAGTGCCGGGGCCGATGGGGCCAAAAACATTCAGTACTTC. J is TRBJ2-4 and V is TRBV20-1, with D possibly called TRBD1 or TRBD2 (5 bases each). The CDR3 is made up of 14 amino acids. From germline, CDR1 is DFQATT and CDR2 SNEGSKA (reference sequence). Trimming took 6 bases from V and 1 from J, leaving 13 bases between them.

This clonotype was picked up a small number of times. In nucleotides, the CDR3 is TGCGCCAGCAGCTTGGGTCCCGCGGGGAATTACAATGAGCAGTTCTTC. This encodes CASSLGPAGNYNEQFF. J is TRBJ2-1 and V is TRBV5-1, with D possibly being TRBD2 (6 bases). Germline values: CDR1 SGHRS, CDR2 YFSETQ. CDR3 length: 16 residues. The V end lost 0 bases, the J end lost 4 bases, and 14 bases lay between the germline ends. The full variable domain, rest sourced from reference TRBV5-1 and TRBJ2-1, is KAGVTQTPRYLIKTRGQQVTLSCSPISGHRSVSWYQQTPGQGLQFLFEYFSETQRNKGNFPGRFSGRQFSNSRSEMNVSTLELGDSALYLCASSLGPAGNYNEQFFGPGTRLTVL.

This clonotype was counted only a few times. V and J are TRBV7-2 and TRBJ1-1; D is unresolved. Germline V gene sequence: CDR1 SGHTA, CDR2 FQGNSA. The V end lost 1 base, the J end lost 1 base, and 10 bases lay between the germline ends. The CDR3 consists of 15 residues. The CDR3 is CASSLGGGQNTEAFF. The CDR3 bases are TGTGCCAGCAGCTTAGGTGGAGGGCAGAACACTGAAGCTTTCTTT. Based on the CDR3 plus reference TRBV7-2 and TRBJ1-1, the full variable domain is GAGVSQSPSNKVTEKGKDVELRCDPISGHTALYWYRQSLGQGLEFLIYFQGNSAPDKSGLPSDRFSAERTGGSVSTLTIQRTQQEDSAVYLCASSLGGGQNTEAFFGQGTRLTVV.

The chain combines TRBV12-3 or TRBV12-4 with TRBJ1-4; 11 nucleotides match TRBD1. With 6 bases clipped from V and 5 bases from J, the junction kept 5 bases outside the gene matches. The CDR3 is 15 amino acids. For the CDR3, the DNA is TGTGCCAGCAGCCCTCGGACAGGGGGCAATGAAAAACTGTTTTTT. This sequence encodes CASSPRTGGNEKLFF.

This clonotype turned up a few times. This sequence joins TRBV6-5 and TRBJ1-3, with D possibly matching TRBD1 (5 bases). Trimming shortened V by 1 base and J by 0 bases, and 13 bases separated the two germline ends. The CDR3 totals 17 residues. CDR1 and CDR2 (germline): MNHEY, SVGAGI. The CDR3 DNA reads TGTGCCAGCAGTTACTATGGCCGGGACCCCTCTGGAAACACCATATATTTT. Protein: CASSYYGRDPSGNTIYF.

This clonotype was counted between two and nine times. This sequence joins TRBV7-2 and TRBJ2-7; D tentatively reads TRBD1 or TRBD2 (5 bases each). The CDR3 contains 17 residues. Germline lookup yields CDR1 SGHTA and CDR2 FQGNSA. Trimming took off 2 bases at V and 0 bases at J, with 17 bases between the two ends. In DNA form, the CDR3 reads TGTGCCAGCAGCTTAACCAGGGAAGGGGAGAGCTCCTACGAGCAGTACTTC. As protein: CASSLTREGESSYEQYF.

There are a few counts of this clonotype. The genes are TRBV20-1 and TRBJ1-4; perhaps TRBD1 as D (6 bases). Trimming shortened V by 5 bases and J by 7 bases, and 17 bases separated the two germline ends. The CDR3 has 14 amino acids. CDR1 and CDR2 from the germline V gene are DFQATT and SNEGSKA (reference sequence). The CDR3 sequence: CSALGGRAGEKLFF. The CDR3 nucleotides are TGCAGTGCTCTTGGGGGCAGGGCGGGTGAAAAACTGTTTTTT.

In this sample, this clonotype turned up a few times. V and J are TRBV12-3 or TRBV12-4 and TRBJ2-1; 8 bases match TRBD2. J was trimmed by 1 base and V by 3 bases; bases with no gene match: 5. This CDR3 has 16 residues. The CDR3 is CASSFDGGASYNEQFF. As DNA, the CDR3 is TGTGCCAGCAGTTTTGACGGGGGGGCGTCCTACAATGAGCAGTTCTTC.

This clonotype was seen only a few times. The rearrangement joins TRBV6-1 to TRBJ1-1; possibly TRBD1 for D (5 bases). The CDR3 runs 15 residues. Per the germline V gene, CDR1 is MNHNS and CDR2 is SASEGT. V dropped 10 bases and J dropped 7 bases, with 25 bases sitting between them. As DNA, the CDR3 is TGTGCCACCCGAATTGATTTGGGGCCTGTGGTTGAAGCTTTCTTT. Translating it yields CATRIDLGPVVEAFF.

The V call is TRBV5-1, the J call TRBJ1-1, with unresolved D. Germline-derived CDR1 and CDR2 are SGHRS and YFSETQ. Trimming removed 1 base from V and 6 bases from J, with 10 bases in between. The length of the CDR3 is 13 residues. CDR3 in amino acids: CASSLRVPAEAFF. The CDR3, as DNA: TGCGCCAGCAGCTTGAGGGTCCCAGCTGAAGCTTTCTTT. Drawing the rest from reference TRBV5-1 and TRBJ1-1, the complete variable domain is KAGVTQTPRYLIKTRGQQVTLSCSPISGHRSVSWYQQTPGQGLQFLFEYFSETQRNKGNFPGRFSGRQFSNSRSEMNVSTLELGDSALYLCASSLRVPAEAFFGQGTRLTVV.

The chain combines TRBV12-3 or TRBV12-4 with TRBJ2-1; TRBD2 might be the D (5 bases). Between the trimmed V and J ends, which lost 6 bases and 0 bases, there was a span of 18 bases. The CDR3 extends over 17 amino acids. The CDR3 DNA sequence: TGTGCCAGCAGCTCTAGGCGGCTAGCCAGCTCCTACAATGAGCAGTTCTTC. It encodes CASSSRRLASSYNEQFF.